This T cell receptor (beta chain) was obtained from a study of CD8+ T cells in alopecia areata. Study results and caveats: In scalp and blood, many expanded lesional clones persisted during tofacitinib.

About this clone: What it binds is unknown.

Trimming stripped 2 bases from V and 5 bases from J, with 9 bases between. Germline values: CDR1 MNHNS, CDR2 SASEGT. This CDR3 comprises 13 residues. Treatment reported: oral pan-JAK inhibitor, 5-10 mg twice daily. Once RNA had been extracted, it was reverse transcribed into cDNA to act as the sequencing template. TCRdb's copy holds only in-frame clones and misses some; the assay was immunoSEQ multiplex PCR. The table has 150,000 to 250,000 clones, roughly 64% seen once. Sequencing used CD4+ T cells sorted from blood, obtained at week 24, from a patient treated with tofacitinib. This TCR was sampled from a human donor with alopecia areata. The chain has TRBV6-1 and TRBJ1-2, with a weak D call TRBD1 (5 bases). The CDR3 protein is CASSEWGGYGYTF. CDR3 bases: TGTGCCAGCAGTGAATGGGGGGGGTATGGCTACACCTTC.